The 24 T cell receptor beta chains given below trace back to one sample, sequenced in a study of human T cells and chemical hapten exposure. Documented time point: patch test 1, 2 weeks after DPC sensitization. Specified treatment: therapeutic diphenylcyclopropenone sensitization with weekly scalp DPC. Each CDR3 protein is one row after TCRdb ran MiXCR on the RACE reads. The sample includes under 120,000 distinct CDR3 sequences, 9.5% to 12% seen only once; the top ten take around 3.5%. The sample here was whole blood, taken in connection with sensitization to the hapten diphenylcyclopropenone (DPC). Receptors originate from a woman in her forties with alopecia areata. Some clones in this sample may be carry-over from other donors' samples.

This rearrangement joins TRBV6-2 or TRBV6-3 to TRBJ1-5; 11 bases agree with TRBD1. Trimming at V came to 5 bases and at J to 7 bases, leaving 7 bases not matched to a gene. The CDR3 sequence is 15 residues long. CDR1 is MNHEY and CDR2 is SVGEGT in the germline V gene. CDR3 sequence: CASSPRTGGRQPQHF. CDR3 DNA: TGTGCCAGCAGTCCCCGGACAGGGGGCCGACAGCCCCAGCATTTT.

The chain employs TRBV20-1 and TRBJ2-1; D might be TRBD1 (7 bases). Germline values: CDR1 DFQATT, CDR2 SNEGSKA (reference sequence). The CDR3 is 15 amino acids. V lost 4 bases and J 1 base, leaving 14 bases between the germline ends. The DNA of the CDR3 is TGCAGTGCTACCGGGACAGCGGGTTCCTACAATGAGCAGTTCTTC. Encoded protein: CSATGTAGSYNEQFF.

This clonotype was seen repeatedly, ten times or more. V gene TRBV4-1 combines with J gene TRBJ2-7; 13 positions match TRBD2. The CDR3 consists of 18 residues. Germline V CDR1 and CDR2: MGHRA, YSYEKL. V gave up 0 bases and J gave up 6 bases; unmatched junction bases: 11. In nucleotides, the CDR3 is TGCGCCAGCAGCCAAGATCTGGGACTAGCGGGACCCACGTCCGAGCAGTACTTC. Translating gives CASSQDLGLAGPTSEQYF.

The chain recombines TRBV9 with TRBJ2-3; 7 bases are shared with TRBD2. The junction had 12 bases not matched to a gene; V was cut back by 4 bases and J by 10 bases. The CDR3 consists of 14 residues. Germline CDR1 reads SGDLS; CDR2 reads YYNGEE. The CDR3 protein is CASSSPGTNPAQYF. The DNA of the CDR3 is TGTGCCAGCAGCTCCCCCGGGACTAATCCCGCGCAGTATTTT. Variable domain in full (rest from reference TRBV9 and TRBJ2-3): DSGVTQTPKHLITATGQRVTLRCSPRSGDLSVYWYQQSLDQGLQFLIQYYNGEERAKGNILERFSAQQFPDLHSELNLSSLELGDSALYFCASSSPGTNPAQYFGPGTRLTVL.

There are a few counts of this clonotype. The rearrangement links TRBV28 to TRBJ2-7; TRBD1 is a possible D gene (6 bases). Germline CDR1 MDHEN, CDR2 SYDVKM. The V end lost 1 base, the J end lost 3 bases, and 10 bases lay between the germline ends. The CDR3 runs 14 residues. This CDR3 reads CASSLLVRGYEQYF. The CDR3 DNA sequence: TGTGCCAGCAGTTTATTGGTCAGGGGCTACGAGCAGTACTTC.

This clonotype was recorded many times. The rearrangement joins TRBV7-8 to TRBJ1-2, with 7 bases fitting TRBD1. V lost 5 bases, J lost 9 bases, and 12 bases stayed unmatched. The CDR3 sequence is 14 residues long. Per the germline V gene, CDR1 is SGHVS and CDR2 is FQNEAQ. The chain's CDR3 is CASSIDRERYRYTF. The CDR3, as DNA: TGTGCCAGCAGCATCGACAGGGAGAGATATCGCTACACCTTC.

This clonotype showed up many times. The chain carries TRBV7-9 and TRBJ1-1, with D unclear. Germline V CDR1 and CDR2: SEHNR, FQNEAQ (reference sequence). This CDR3 has 14 residues. The V end lost 5 bases, the J end lost 1 base, and 11 bases lay between the germline ends. CDR3 nucleotides: TGTGCCAGCAGCCATGGTGATAAGAACACTGAAGCTTTCTTT. As protein: CASSHGDKNTEAFF.

V is TRBV7-3 and J is TRBJ2-2, with 13 bases aligning to TRBD2. CDR3 length equals 18 residues. V was pared by 5 bases and J by 3 bases, with 9 bases of the junction left unmatched. The germline V gene has CDR1 SGHTA and CDR2 FQGTGA. Written as DNA, the CDR3 is TGTGCCAGCAGCCCAACCCTGGGACTAGCGGGGCACACCGGGGAGCTGTTTTTT. Amino acids: CASSPTLGLAGHTGELFF. Looking up the rest from reference TRBV7-3 and TRBJ2-2 gives the full variable domain: GAGVSQTPSNKVTEKGKYVELRCDPISGHTALYWYRQSLGQGPEFLIYFQGTGAADDSGLPNDRFFAVRPEGSVSTLKIQRTERGDSAVYLCASSPTLGLAGHTGELFFGEGSRLTVL.

This chain connects TRBV25-1 to TRBJ1-2, with D hard to call. Deletions cut 5 bases from V and 5 bases from J, with 12 bases between. Germline V lookup: CDR1 MGHDK, CDR2 SYGVNS. The CDR3 sequence is 13 residues long. CDR3 DNA: TGTGCCAGCAGTTTGGGCGTCTCGTATGGCTACACCTTC. Translating it yields CASSLGVSYGYTF.

In the case of this clonotype: This may be a read error, as it is one base from a much larger clone. The gene calls are TRBV3-1 and TRBJ1-1; D not resolved. The ends were cut back, 3 bases at V and 1 base at J, with 12 bases in the middle. Germline V gene data show CDR1 as LGHDT and CDR2 as YNNKEL (reference sequence). The CDR3 runs to 15 residues. DNA of the CDR3: TGTGCCAGCAGCCATACAGCCAGGAGGAACACTGAAGCTTTCTTT. Protein sequence: CASSHTARRNTEAFF.

This sequence joins TRBV4-3 and TRBJ1-2; TRBD1 is a possible D gene (5 bases). Germline values: CDR1 LGHNA, CDR2 YSLEER. The CDR3 is 16 amino acids. V was clipped by 0 bases and J by 4 bases, with 15 bases between them. The CDR3 DNA follows: TGCGCCAGCAGCCAAGATTGGGCCAGGGCCGCCTATGGCTACACCTTC. This sequence encodes CASSQDWARAAYGYTF.

The DNA for the CDR3 is TGTGCCAGCAGCCAAAATCCTACCTCCTACGAGCAGTACTTC. Its protein product is CASSQNPTSYEQYF. V is TRBV14 and J is TRBJ2-7; D uncertain. Between the trimmed V and J ends, which lost 2 bases and 0 bases, there was a span of 8 bases. The CDR3 spans 14 residues. Germline CDR1 and CDR2: SGHDN and FVKESK.

V gene TRBV6-1 combines with J gene TRBJ2-2, with TRBD2 identical over 8 bases. V shed 2 bases, J shed 3 bases, and the junction held 5 bases outside the gene matches. The CDR3 totals 16 residues. CDR1 is MNHNS, CDR2 SASEGT, per germline. In DNA, the CDR3 is TGTGCCAGCAGTGAAAGTAGCGGGACCTACACCGGGGAGCTGTTTTTT. It yields the protein CASSESSGTYTGELFF.

The V gene is TRBV6-6, the J gene TRBJ1-6; no firm D call. The V end was cut by 9 bases, the J end by 7 bases, with 10 bases between. The CDR3 sequence is 12 residues long. CDR1 MNHNY and CDR2 SVGAGI come from the germline V gene (reference sequence). DNA for the CDR3: TGTGCCAGTTTGAAGTGGAATTCACCCCTCCACTTT. Its translation: CASLKWNSPLHF.

This clonotype was recorded many times. The CDR3 nucleotides are TGCAGTGCTAGAGGACAGGGCCCCGAGCAGTTCTTC. This translates into CSARGQGPEQFF. The chain is built from TRBV20-1 and TRBJ2-1; 7 bases fit TRBD1. The germline V gene encodes CDR1 DFQATT and CDR2 SNEGSKA (reference sequence). V shed 1 base, J shed 10 bases, and the junction held 4 bases outside the gene matches. The CDR3 is made up of 12 amino acids.

This clonotype was picked up many times. The rearrangement uses TRBV5-4 and TRBJ2-7; D unclear. The CDR3 loop spans 15 amino acids. V lost 4 bases and J 1 base, leaving 15 bases between the germline ends. Looked up from germline, CDR1 is SGHNT and CDR2 is YYREEE (reference sequence). This chain's CDR3 is CASSRGEHGSYEQYF. In DNA form, the CDR3 reads TGTGCCAGCAGCCGTGGAGAGCATGGTTCCTACGAGCAGTACTTC.

This chain links TRBV6-5 with TRBJ1-2; D not certain. This CDR3 has 13 amino acids. V gave up 5 bases and J gave up 4 bases, with 11 bases separating them. Germline V lookup: CDR1 MNHEY, CDR2 SVGAGI. CDR3 residues: CASSPAGSYGYTF. The CDR3 bases are TGTGCCAGCAGTCCAGCCGGTAGCTATGGCTACACCTTC.

This clonotype was detected a few times. The CDR3 DNA reads as TGTGCCAGCAGTTACACCATTCGGGGAAGTGAGACCCAGTACTTC. It specifies CASSYTIRGSETQYF. This chain connects TRBV6-2 or TRBV6-3 to TRBJ2-5; tentative D call: TRBD2 (5 bases). Germline V CDR1 and CDR2: MNHEY, SVGEGT. The length of the CDR3 is 15 residues. The V end was cut by 2 bases, the J end by 5 bases, with 15 bases between.

In this sample, this clonotype turned up a few times. The chain joins TRBV28 to TRBJ1-2; D is unclear. Between the trimmed V and J ends, which lost 4 bases and 2 bases, there was a span of 17 bases. The CDR3 is 16 amino acids. Germline CDR1 reads MDHEN; CDR2 reads SYDVKM. The CDR3 DNA reads TGTGCCAGCAGTTCCCCCCGCCCAATTGAAAACTATGGCTACACCTTC. Translating it yields CASSSPRPIENYGYTF.

The sample holds many counts of this clonotype. V gene TRBV14 combines with J gene TRBJ1-1; D is possibly TRBD1 (5 bases). The germline gives CDR1 SGHDN, CDR2 FVKESK. The CDR3 extends over 15 amino acids. Trimming took off 0 bases at V and 6 bases at J, with 14 bases between the two ends. In DNA form, the CDR3 reads TGTGCCAGCAGCCAAGATCCCCGGGGGGTCGCTGAAGCTTTCTTT. Its translation: CASSQDPRGVAEAFF.

This clonotype was found many times. The rearrangement joins TRBV6-2 or TRBV6-3 to TRBJ1-2; D not certain. Trimming left V 2 bases short and J 5 bases short, with 15 bases between. Germline CDR1 is MNHEY and CDR2 is SVGEGT. The CDR3 extends over 15 amino acids. This chain's CDR3 is CASSYGGSRGYGYTF. DNA of the CDR3: TGTGCCAGCAGTTACGGAGGATCGCGAGGTTATGGCTACACCTTC.

The chain recombines TRBV12-3 or TRBV12-4 with TRBJ2-7; 8 bases match TRBD2. The CDR3 is 15 residues long. The trim removed 2 bases at V and 4 bases at J, leaving 7 bases unmatched. CDR3 amino acids: CASSLLAGTVYEQYF. The CDR3, as DNA: TGTGCCAGCAGTTTATTAGCGGGGACGGTTTACGAGCAGTACTTC.

This clonotype was found many times. The chain links TRBV9 to TRBJ2-7, with TRBD2 matching over 13 bases. This CDR3 is 15 amino acids long. Trimming took 4 bases from V and 7 from J; bases not matched to a gene: 8. Per germline, CDR1 SGDLS and CDR2 YYNGEE. The CDR3 here is CASSPRTSGSREQYF. The CDR3 DNA is TGTGCCAGCAGCCCGAGGACTAGCGGGAGTAGAGAGCAGTACTTC.

The sample holds many counts of this clonotype. CDR3 DNA sequence: TGTGCCATCGCACGAGGCGCTGGAAACACCATATATTTT. It yields the protein CAIARGAGNTIYF. The chain links TRBV18 to TRBJ1-3, with D unresolved. CDR1 and CDR2 (germline): KGHSH, LQKENI. The CDR3 totals 13 residues. Trimming took off 10 bases at V and 2 bases at J, with 12 bases between the two ends.